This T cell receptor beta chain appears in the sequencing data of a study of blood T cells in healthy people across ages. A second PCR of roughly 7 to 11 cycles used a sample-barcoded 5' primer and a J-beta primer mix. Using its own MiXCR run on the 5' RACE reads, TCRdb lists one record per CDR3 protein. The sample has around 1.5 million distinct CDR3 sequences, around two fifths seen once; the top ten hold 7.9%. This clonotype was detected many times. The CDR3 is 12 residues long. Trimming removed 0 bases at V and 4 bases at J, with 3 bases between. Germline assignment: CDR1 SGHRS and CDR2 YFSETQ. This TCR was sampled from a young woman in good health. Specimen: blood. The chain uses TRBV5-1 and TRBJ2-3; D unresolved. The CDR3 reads CASSLDPDTQYF. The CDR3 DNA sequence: TGCGCCAGCAGCTTGGATCCAGATACGCAGTATTTT.